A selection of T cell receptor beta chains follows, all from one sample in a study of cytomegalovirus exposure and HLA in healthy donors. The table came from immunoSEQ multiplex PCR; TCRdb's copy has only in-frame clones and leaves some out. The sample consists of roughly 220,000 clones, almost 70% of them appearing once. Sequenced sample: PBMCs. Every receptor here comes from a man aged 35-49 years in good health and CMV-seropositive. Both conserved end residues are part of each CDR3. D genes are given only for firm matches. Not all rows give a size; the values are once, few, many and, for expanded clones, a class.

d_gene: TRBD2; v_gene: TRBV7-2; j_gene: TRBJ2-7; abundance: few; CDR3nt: TGTGCCAGCAGCATCCGGGGGGGGCCCTACGAGCAGTACTTC; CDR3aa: CASSIRGGPYEQYF
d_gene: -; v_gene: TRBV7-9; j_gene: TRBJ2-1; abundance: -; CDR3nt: TGTGCCAGCAGCTTCTCCCTCTCCTACAATGAGCAGTTCTTC; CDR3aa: CASSFSLSYNEQFF
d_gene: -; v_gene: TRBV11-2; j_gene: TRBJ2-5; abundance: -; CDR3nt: TGTGCCAGCAGCCCCGACGGAGGGGTAGAAGAGACCCAGTACTTC; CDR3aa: CASSPDGGVEETQYF
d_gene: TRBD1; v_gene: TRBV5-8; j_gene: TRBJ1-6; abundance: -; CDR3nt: TGTGCCAGCAGCTTACAGGGGAGTCGGGCTTCACCCCTCCACTTT; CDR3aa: CASSLQGSRASPLHF
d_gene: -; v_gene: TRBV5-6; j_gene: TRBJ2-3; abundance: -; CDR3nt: TGTGCCAGCATCCTCAGCGGGTCCCCTGGGGATACGCAGTATTTT; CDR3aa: CASILSGSPGDTQYF
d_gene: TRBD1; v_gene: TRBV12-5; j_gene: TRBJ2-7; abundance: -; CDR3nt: TGTGCTAGTGGTTCGGACAGGGGCCACGAGCAGTACTTC; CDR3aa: CASGSDRGHEQYF
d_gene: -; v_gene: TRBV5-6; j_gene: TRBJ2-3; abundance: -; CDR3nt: TGTGCCAGCAGCTCGGACTTCACAGATACGCAGTATTTT; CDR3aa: CASSSDFTDTQYF
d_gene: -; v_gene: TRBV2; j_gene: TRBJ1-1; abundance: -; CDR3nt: TGTGCCAGCAGTGAACGTGAAGCTTTCTTT; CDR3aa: CASSEREAFF
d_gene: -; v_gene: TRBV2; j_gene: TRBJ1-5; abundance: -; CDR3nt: TGTGCCAGCAGTGGGGCAGGCCAAAATCAGCCCCAGCATTTT; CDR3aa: CASSGAGQNQPQHF
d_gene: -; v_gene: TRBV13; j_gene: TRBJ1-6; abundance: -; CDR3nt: TGTGCCAGCAGCTTAGGGGCCCGATCACCCCTCCACTTT; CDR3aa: CASSLGARSPLHF
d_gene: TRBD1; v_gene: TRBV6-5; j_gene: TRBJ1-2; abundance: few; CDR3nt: TGTGCCAGCACCCCTCGGACAGGGGACTATGGCTACACCTTC; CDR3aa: CASTPRTGDYGYTF
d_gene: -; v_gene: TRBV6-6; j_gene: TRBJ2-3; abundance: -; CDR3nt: TGTGCCAGCAGGCCGACCCTAGGGGGAGATACGCAGTATTTT; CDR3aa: CASRPTLGGDTQYF
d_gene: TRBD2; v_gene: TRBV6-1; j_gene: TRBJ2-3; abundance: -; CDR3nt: TGTGCCAGCAGTGGAGGGCGGGGGAGGGGTGGTGATACGCAGTATTTT; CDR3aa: CASSGGRGRGGDTQYF
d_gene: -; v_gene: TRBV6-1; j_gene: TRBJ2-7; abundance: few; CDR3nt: TGTGCCAGCAGTGATACCAGGGGAAGGTCCTACGAGCAGTACTTC; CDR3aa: CASSDTRGRSYEQYF
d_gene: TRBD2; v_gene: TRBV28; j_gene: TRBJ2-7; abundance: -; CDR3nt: TGTGCCAGCAGTCAGACTAGCGGGGGGATCTACGAGCAGTACTTC; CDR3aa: CASSQTSGGIYEQYF
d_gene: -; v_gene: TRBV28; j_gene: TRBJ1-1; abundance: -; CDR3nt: TGTGCCAGCAGCTTCCTCGGAGGGACCCGGCGGGGCACTGAAGCTTTCTTT; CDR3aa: CASSFLGGTRRGTEAFF
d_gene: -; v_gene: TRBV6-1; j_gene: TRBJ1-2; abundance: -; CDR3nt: TGTGCCAGCAGAGTTTCGGGAGACTATGGCTACACCTTC; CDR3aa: CASRVSGDYGYTF
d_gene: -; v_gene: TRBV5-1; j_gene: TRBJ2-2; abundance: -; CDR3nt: TGCGCCAGCAGGACAGATAACACCGGGGAGCTGTTTTTT; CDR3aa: CASRTDNTGELFF
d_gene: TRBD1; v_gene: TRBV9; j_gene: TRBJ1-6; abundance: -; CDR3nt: TGTGCCAGCAGCGTAGGGGACAGGGTGCCCAATTCACCCCTCCACTTT; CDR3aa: CASSVGDRVPNSPLHF
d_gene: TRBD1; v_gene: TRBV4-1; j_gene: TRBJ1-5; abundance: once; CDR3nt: TGCGCCAGCAGCAGACAGGGGACAGATCAGCCCCAGCATTTT; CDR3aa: CASSRQGTDQPQHF
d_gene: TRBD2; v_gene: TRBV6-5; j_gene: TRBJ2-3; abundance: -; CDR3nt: TGTGCCAGCAGATACGGGGGGGGTTACACAGATACGCAGTATTTT; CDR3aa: CASRYGGGYTDTQYF
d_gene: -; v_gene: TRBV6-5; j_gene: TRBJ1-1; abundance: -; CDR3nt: TGTGCCAGCAGTTACGCGGGCGAAGGGCGCACTGAAGCTTTCTTT; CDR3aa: CASSYAGEGRTEAFF
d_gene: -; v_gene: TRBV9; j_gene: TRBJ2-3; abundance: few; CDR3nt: TGTGCCAGCAGCGTAGGAGAATGGGGGGGGCGAGATACGCAGTATTTT; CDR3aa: CASSVGEWGGRDTQYF
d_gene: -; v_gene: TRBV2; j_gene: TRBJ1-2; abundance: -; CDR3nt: TGTGCCAGCAGTGTGGGCAGCCACACCACCTATGGCTACACCTTC; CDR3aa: CASSVGSHTTYGYTF
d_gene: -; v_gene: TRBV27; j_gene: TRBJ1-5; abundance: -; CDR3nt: TGTGCCAGCAGTTTTGAGGGTAGGAGCAATCAGCCCCAGCATTTT; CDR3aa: CASSFEGRSNQPQHF
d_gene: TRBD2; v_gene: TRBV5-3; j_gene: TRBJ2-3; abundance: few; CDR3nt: TGTGCCAGAAGCCCTAGCGGGGGGAAGGATACGCAGTATTTT; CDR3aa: CARSPSGGKDTQYF
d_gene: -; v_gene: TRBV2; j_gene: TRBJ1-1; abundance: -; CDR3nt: TGTGCCAGCAGTCAGCAGGTAGAAGCTTTCTTT; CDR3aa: CASSQQVEAFF
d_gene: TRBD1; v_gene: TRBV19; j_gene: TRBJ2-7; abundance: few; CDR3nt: TGTGCCAGTAAATGGACAGGGGGGGGCTACGAGCAGTACTTC; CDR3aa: CASKWTGGGYEQYF
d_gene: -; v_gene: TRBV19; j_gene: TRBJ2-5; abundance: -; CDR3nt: TGTGCCAGTAGTACACGGGACACCACGGGAGAGACCCAGTACTTC; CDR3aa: CASSTRDTTGETQYF
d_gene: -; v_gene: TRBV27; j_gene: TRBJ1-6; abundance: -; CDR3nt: TGTGCCAGTGGGGCGCGTGGGGATTCACCCCTCCACTTT; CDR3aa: CASGARGDSPLHF
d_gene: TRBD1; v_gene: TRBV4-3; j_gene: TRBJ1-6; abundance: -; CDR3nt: TGCGCCAGCAGCCTAAGCGGGACAGGGGATTCACCCCTCCACTTT; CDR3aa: CASSLSGTGDSPLHF
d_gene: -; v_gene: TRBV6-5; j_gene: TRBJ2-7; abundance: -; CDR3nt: TGTGCCAGCAGTTATCTCGGGGTCTCCTACGAGCAGTACTTC; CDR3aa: CASSYLGVSYEQYF
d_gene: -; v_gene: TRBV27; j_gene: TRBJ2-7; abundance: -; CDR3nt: TGTGCCAGCAGCCGCACAGAGATTAGCTCCTACGAGCAGTACTTC; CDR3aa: CASSRTEISSYEQYF
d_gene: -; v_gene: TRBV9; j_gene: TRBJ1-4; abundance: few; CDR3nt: TGTGCCAGCAGCGCCGCGGCAGGGAGGGGTGAAAAACTGTTTTTT; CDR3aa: CASSAAAGRGEKLFF
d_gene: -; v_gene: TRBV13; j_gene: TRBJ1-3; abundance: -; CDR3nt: TGTGCCAGCGAGATCTATTCGGGGAATGGAAACACCATATATTTT; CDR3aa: CASEIYSGNGNTIYF
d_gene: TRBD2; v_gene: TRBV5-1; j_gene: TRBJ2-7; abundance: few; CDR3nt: TGCGCCAGCAGCTTGGTGGCGGGGGGCTGGTATGAGCAGTACTTC; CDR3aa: CASSLVAGGWYEQYF
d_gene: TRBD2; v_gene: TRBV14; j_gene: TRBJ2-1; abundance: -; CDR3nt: TGTGCCAGCAGCCAAGATGGGGGACTAGCGGGGGGGCAGAGATTCTTC; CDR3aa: CASSQDGGLAGGQRFF
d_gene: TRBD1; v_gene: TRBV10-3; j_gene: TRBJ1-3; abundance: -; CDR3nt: TGTGCCATCAGTGAGTCTGGGACAGGGGCAGGAAACACCATATATTTT; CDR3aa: CAISESGTGAGNTIYF
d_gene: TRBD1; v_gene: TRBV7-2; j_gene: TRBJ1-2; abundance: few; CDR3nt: TGTGCCAGCAGTTTACAGGGGAATTATGGCTACACCTTC; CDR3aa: CASSLQGNYGYTF
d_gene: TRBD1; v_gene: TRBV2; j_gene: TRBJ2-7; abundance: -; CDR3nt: TGTGCCAGCAGTATCGACAGGGGCTACGAGCAGTACTTC; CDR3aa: CASSIDRGYEQYF
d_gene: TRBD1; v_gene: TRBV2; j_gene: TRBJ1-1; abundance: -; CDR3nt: TGTGCCAGCAGTACTAGACAGGGGACTAACACTGAAGCTTTCTTT; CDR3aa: CASSTRQGTNTEAFF
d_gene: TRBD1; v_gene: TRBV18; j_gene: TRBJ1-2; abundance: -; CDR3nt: TGTGCCAGCTCACCACGGACGGACAGGGACTATGGCTACACCTTC; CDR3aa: CASSPRTDRDYGYTF
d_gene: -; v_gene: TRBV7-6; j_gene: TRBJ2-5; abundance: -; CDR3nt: TGTGCCAGCAGCCGGGGGACGGAGACCCAGTACTTC; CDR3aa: CASSRGTETQYF
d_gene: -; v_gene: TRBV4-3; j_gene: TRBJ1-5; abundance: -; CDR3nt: TGCGCCAGCAGCCAAGAGTCAGGGAGGAATCAGCCCCAGCATTTT; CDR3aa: CASSQESGRNQPQHF
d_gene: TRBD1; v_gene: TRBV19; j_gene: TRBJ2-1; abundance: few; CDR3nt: TGTGCCAGTAGAGTTGGACAGGGTCGATACAATGAGCAGTTCTTC; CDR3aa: CASRVGQGRYNEQFF
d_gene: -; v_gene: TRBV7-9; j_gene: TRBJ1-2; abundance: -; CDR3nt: TGTGCCAGCAGCTTAGGAGGAGCTAACTATGGCTACACCTTC; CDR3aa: CASSLGGANYGYTF
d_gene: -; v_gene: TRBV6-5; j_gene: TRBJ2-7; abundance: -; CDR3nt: TGTGCCAGCAGTTACGTTAGCGACGGTGGTTACGAGCAGTACTTC; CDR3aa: CASSYVSDGGYEQYF
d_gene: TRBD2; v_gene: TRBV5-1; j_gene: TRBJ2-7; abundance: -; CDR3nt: TGCGCCAGCAGCCCAGGACTAGCGGGGGACTACGAGCAGTACTTC; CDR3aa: CASSPGLAGDYEQYF
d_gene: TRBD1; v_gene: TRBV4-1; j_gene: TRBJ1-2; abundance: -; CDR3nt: TGCGCCAGCAGCCCGCGGACAGGCTATGGCTACACCTTC; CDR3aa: CASSPRTGYGYTF